This T cell receptor (beta chain) was obtained from a study of T cells after yellow fever vaccination. Study at large: Fractions with few cells were prepared using SMART-Seq v4 Ultra Low Input. Points from the study as a whole: The booster response re-showed most primary clones: 96% CD4, more than 70% CD8.

They built TCR cDNA with 5'RACE template switching, a step that put in a universal primer site and UMIs. MiXCR, applied by TCRdb to the 5' RACE reads, yields one record per CDR3 protein. The data contain about 330,000 distinct CDR3 sequences, roughly 4.3% of them singletons. Of note for this clonotype: Its specificity is unknown.

The sample consisted of PBMCs, taken 5 days after the yellow fever booster vaccination. This clonotype was sampled from a man between 18 and 29 years old who received the YFV17D yellow fever vaccine.

Here the CDR3 DNA reads TGTGCCAGCAGTTACTTGAGGGGGGGCGAGGAGACCCAGTACTTC. It specifies CASSYLRGGEETQYF. The chain combines TRBV6-5 with TRBJ2-5; D may be TRBD2 (7 bases). Trimming cost V 1 base and J 5 bases, with 14 bases left between them. CDR3 length: 15 amino acids. CDR1 and CDR2 from the germline V gene are MNHEY and SVGAGI.